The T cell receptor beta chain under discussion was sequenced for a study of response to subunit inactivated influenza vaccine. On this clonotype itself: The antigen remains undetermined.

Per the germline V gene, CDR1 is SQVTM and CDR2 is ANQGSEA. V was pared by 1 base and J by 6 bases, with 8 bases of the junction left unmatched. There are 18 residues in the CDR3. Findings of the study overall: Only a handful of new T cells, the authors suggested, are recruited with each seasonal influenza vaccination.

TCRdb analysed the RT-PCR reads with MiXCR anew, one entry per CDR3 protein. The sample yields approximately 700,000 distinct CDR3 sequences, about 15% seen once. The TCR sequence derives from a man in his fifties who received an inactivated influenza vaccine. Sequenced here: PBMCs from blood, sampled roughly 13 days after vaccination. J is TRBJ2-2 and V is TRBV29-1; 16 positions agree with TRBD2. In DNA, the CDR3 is TGCAGCGTTGAAGGGGGACTAGCGGGAGGGATGGCGGCCGGGGAGCTGTTTTTT. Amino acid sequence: CSVEGGLAGGMAAGELFF.